The 18 T cell receptor beta chains in this list originate from one sample, sequenced in a study of CD8+ T cells in alopecia areata. Treatment in this sample: oral pan-JAK inhibitor, 5-10 mg twice daily. The sequencing template was cDNA reverse transcribed from extracted RNA. Assay used: immunoSEQ multiplex PCR; TCRdb lists only in-frame clones, some missing. The data show 200,000 or so clones, less than 45% seen once. The sequencing here drew on CD4+ T cells sorted from blood, taken at approximately week 36, from a patient treated with tofacitinib. These TCRs come from a human donor with alopecia areata.

In its sample, this clone was seen a few times. J is TRBJ2-4 and V is TRBV28; the D is unclear. CDR1 and CDR2 from the germline V gene are MDHEN and SYDVKM. The CDR3 sequence is 18 residues long. V was cut by 7 bases and J by 0 bases, with 22 bases left in between. The DNA of the CDR3 is TGTGCCAGCACGGAGCGTTCTTATCGTAATTTAGCCAAAAACATTCAGTACTTC. It is translated as CASTERSYRNLAKNIQYF.

The chain joins TRBV5-1 to TRBJ2-7; D might be TRBD2 (5 bases). This CDR3 region has 13 residues. V was pared by 1 base and J by 6 bases, with 11 bases between. Per the germline V gene, CDR1 is SGHRS and CDR2 is YFSETQ. The CDR3 nucleotides read TGCGCCAGCAGCTTGAATTGGGAGATCGAGCAGTACTTC. Translated, it gives CASSLNWEIEQYF.

The gene calls are TRBV2 and TRBJ2-3; weak D call: TRBD2 (6 bases). CDR3 length equals 15 residues. In germline, CDR1 is SNHLY, CDR2 FYNNEI. V lost 5 bases, J lost 2 bases, and 14 bases lay in between. DNA of the CDR3: TGTGCCAGCAGTCTAGGGAGGCCCTCCACAGATACGCAGTATTTT. As protein: CASSLGRPSTDTQYF.

The chain carries TRBV6-1 and TRBJ2-3; D is possibly TRBD2 (5 bases). Germline V gene sequence: CDR1 MNHNS, CDR2 SASEGT. The CDR3 totals 15 residues. Trimming took off 7 bases at V and 9 bases at J, with 23 bases between the two ends. The CDR3 nucleotides are TGTGCCAGCACTCTCCGCCGAGCGGTCGCCGGCACGCAGTATTTT. Encoded protein: CASTLRRAVAGTQYF.

CDR3 in amino acids: CAWSVARGGEQYF. The CDR3 DNA reads as TGTGCCTGGAGTGTCGCCAGGGGAGGCGAGCAGTACTTC. The J gene is TRBJ2-7, the V gene TRBV30; D tentatively reads TRBD1 or TRBD2 (6 bases each). The ends were cut back, 0 bases at V and 6 bases at J, with 12 bases in the middle. This CDR3 has 13 residues. Per germline, CDR1 GTSNPN and CDR2 SVGIG (reference sequence).

There are a few counts of this clone. The gene calls are TRBV9 and TRBJ2-3; D gene uncertain. Germline V gene lookup returns CDR1 SGDLS and CDR2 YYNGEE. Trimming removed 0 bases from V and 0 bases from J, with 5 bases in between. The CDR3 runs to 14 residues. The CDR3 here is CASSVAVSTDTQYF. The CDR3, as DNA: TGTGCCAGCAGCGTAGCGGTGAGCACAGATACGCAGTATTTT.

The chain carries TRBV15 and TRBJ2-2; D remains unclear. Germline CDR1 reads LNHNV; CDR2 reads YYDKDF (reference sequence). This CDR3 has 12 amino acids. V shed 5 bases and J shed 7 bases, with 8 bases lying between them. The CDR3 DNA is TGTGCCACCAGCGAGGTTGACGGGGAGCTGTTTTTT. Its protein product is CATSEVDGELFF. Combining the CDR3 with reference TRBV15 and TRBJ2-2 gives the whole variable domain DAMVIQNPRYQVTQFGKPVTLSCSQTLNHNVMYWYQQKSSQAPKLLFHYYDKDFNNEADTPDNFQSRRPNTSFCFLDIRSPGLGDTAMYLCATSEVDGELFFGEGSRLTVL.

The rearrangement joins TRBV10-3 to TRBJ2-3, with 12 positions matching TRBD2. The CDR3 spans 17 residues. Trimming at V came to 6 bases and at J to 3 bases, leaving 10 bases not matched to a gene. Looked up from germline, CDR1 is ENHRY and CDR2 is SYGVKD. The CDR3 protein is CAISPSGRALETDTQYF. Written as DNA, the CDR3 is TGTGCCATCAGCCCTAGCGGGAGGGCCCTCGAGACAGATACGCAGTATTTT.

This clone was seen more than once but under ten times. CDR3 protein: CASTTSGTGDNEQFF. CDR3 nucleotide sequence: TGCGCCAGCACCACCAGTGGGACAGGGGACAATGAGCAGTTCTTC. The V call is TRBV5-1, the J call TRBJ2-1; 10 bases map to TRBD1. Losses at the gene ends were 6 bases for V and 5 bases for J; bases not matched to a gene: 8. Germline V CDR1 and CDR2: SGHRS, YFSETQ. The CDR3 consists of 15 residues.

The gene calls are TRBV29-1 and TRBJ2-5, with TRBD2 matching over 8 bases. J lost 1 base, V lost 7 bases, and 8 bases had no gene match. CDR1 and CDR2 (germline): SQVTM, ANQGSEA. The CDR3 runs to 14 residues. CDR3: CSAWGGRTQETQYF. The CDR3 DNA follows: TGCAGCGCCTGGGGCGGGAGGACCCAAGAGACCCAGTACTTC.

The chain uses TRBV7-9 and TRBJ2-3; 7 bases line up with TRBD2. V trimming: 8 bases; J trimming: 6 bases; junction bases outside the gene matches: 14. The CDR3 extends over 15 amino acids. Germline V gene lookup returns CDR1 SEHNR and CDR2 FQNEAQ (reference sequence). DNA for the CDR3: TGTGCCAGCGGGCCAGCGGGACGAATTGTGGATACGCAGTATTTT. Translation: CASGPAGRIVDTQYF.

The chain carries TRBV7-2 and TRBJ2-1; D is unclear. Germline V gene lookup returns CDR1 SGHTA and CDR2 FQGNSA. V dropped 0 bases and J dropped 10 bases, with 10 bases sitting between them. The CDR3 length is 13 residues. Written as DNA, the CDR3 is TGTGCCAGCAGCTTAGCTACCGTGGGAGAGCAGTTCTTC. This codes for CASSLATVGEQFF.

This clone was seen only a few times. The rearrangement links TRBV29-1 to TRBJ1-2; 8 nucleotides line up with TRBD1. The V segment lost 3 bases and the J segment 14 bases; nucleotides outside the gene matches: 11. The CDR3 totals 12 residues. Germline CDR1 is SQVTM and CDR2 is ANQGSEA. Here the CDR3 DNA reads TGCAGCGTTGATTTAGTCAGGGGGCCAGGGACCTTC. Protein sequence: CSVDLVRGPGTF.

The chain links TRBV13 to TRBJ1-2, with D maybe TRBD1 (5 bases). Trimming removed 4 bases from V and 8 bases from J, with 14 bases in between. The length of the CDR3 is 13 residues. CDR1 is PRHDT, CDR2 FYEKMQ, per germline (reference sequence). The chain's CDR3 is CASSSLGLEGYTF. The CDR3 nucleotides are TGTGCCAGCAGCTCCTTGGGACTTGAAGGCTACACCTTC.

This sequence joins TRBV28 and TRBJ2-5, with D perhaps TRBD1 (5 bases). The CDR3 runs 11 residues. Germline V gene lookup returns CDR1 MDHEN and CDR2 SYDVKM. V lost 6 bases, J lost 10 bases, and 12 bases lay in between. The CDR3 here is CASSPRRDQYF. Written as DNA, the CDR3 is TGTGCCAGCAGCCCCCGCAGGGACCAGTACTTC.

In the case of this clone: The junction departs from germline at one end; a sequencing error may be responsible. J is TRBJ2-7 and V is TRBV19; TRBD2 matches at 15 bases. In germline, CDR1 is LNHDA, CDR2 SQIVND (reference sequence). The CDR3 extends over 15 amino acids. The CDR3 here is CASSPGTSGRRVRHF. The CDR3 bases are TGTGCCAGTAGTCCCGGGACTAGCGGGAGGAGGGTCCGCCACTTC.

CDR3 bases: TGTGCCAGCTCAGGGGACAGGCGCTCCTACGAGCAGTACTTC. Its protein product is CASSGDRRSYEQYF. The chain combines TRBV2 with TRBJ2-7; the match to TRBD1 covers 8 bases. The J segment lost 0 bases and the V segment lost 8 bases, leaving 6 bases of the junction unmatched. The germline V gene has CDR1 SNHLY and CDR2 FYNNEI. The CDR3 spans 14 residues.

The chain carries TRBV28 and TRBJ2-1; either TRBD1 or TRBD2 may fit D (5 bases each). The CDR3 is made up of 16 amino acids. CDR1 is MDHEN and CDR2 is SYDVKM in the germline V gene. Trimming removed 5 bases at V and 5 bases at J, with 19 bases between. CDR3 bases: TGTGCCAGCAGTCCGAGCCCGGAGAAGGGACACAATGAGCAGTTCTTC. It encodes CASSPSPEKGHNEQFF.